The 21 T cell receptor beta chains below all came from one sample that was sequenced in a study of T cell changes during pregnancy in multiple sclerosis. Data came from immunoSEQ multiplex PCR; TCRdb stores just in-frame clones and leaves some out. Altogether 55,000 to 85,000 clones are present, about 92% being singletons, with the ten largest covering about 1.5%. The source material was peripheral blood, sampled after pregnancy. All receptors come from a female donor with multiple sclerosis, enrolled in a pregnancy study.

This chain uses TRBV20-1 with TRBJ2-5; D ambiguous. Per the germline V gene, CDR1 is DFQATT and CDR2 is SNEGSKA (reference sequence). The CDR3 sequence is 11 residues long. V was shortened by 4 bases and J by 2 bases, with 5 bases between the two germline ends. The CDR3 DNA reads as TGCAGTGCTATCCCGCAAGAGACCCAGTACTTC. Amino acids: CSAIPQETQYF.

This rearrangement joins TRBV6-1 to TRBJ2-7; 9 bases align to TRBD2. With 4 bases clipped from V and 5 bases from J, the junction kept 6 bases outside the gene matches. Per germline, CDR1 MNHNS and CDR2 SASEGT. The CDR3 is 14 amino acids. The CDR3 coding sequence is TGTGCCAGCAGTGTGTTAGCGGGAGCCCACGAGCAGTACTTC. Translation: CASSVLAGAHEQYF.

The CDR3 region has the DNA TGTGCCAGCGTGAACTTTGTTGACACCGGGGAGCTGTTTTTT. It specifies CASVNFVDTGELFF. This sequence joins TRBV2 and TRBJ2-2; D call uncertain. This CDR3 comprises 14 residues. The V end was cut by 8 bases, the J end by 3 bases, with 13 bases between. From germline, CDR1 is SNHLY and CDR2 FYNNEI.

The chain is built from TRBV19 and TRBJ2-1, with 8 bases aligning to TRBD2. CDR1 and CDR2 (germline): LNHDA, SQIVND (reference sequence). This CDR3 contains 14 residues. Trimming cost V 6 bases and J 8 bases; bases outside gene matches: 9. This chain's CDR3 is CASSAGTSVDEQFF. For the CDR3, the DNA is TGTGCCAGTAGCGCCGGGACTAGTGTGGATGAGCAGTTCTTC.

This clone was counted only a few times. This chain connects TRBV5-1 to TRBJ2-7; TRBD2 aligns across 8 bases. The CDR3 is 15 residues long. V was clipped by 2 bases and J by 2 bases; unmatched bases: 6. Per germline, CDR1 SGHRS and CDR2 YFSETQ. CDR3 region: CASSLELAATYEQYF. The DNA for the CDR3 is TGCGCCAGCAGCTTAGAACTAGCGGCAACCTACGAGCAGTACTTC.

The table lists this clone with a count of one. V and J are TRBV4-2 and TRBJ1-1, with unresolved D. The CDR3 runs 16 residues. V shed 0 bases and J shed 1 base, with 12 bases lying between them. From germline, CDR1 is LGHNA and CDR2 YNFKEQ. CDR3 in amino acids: CASSQDTGGSNTEAFF. CDR3 bases: TGTGCCAGCAGCCAAGATACCGGCGGCTCGAACACTGAAGCTTTCTTT.

The chain joins TRBV10-3 to TRBJ2-1; TRBD2 agrees at 13 bases. This CDR3 contains 14 residues. Losses at the gene ends were 9 bases for V and 10 bases for J; bases not matched to a gene: 9. Germline CDR1 is ENHRY and CDR2 is SYGVKD. The chain's CDR3 is CAMGRTSGRNEQFF. For the CDR3, the DNA is TGTGCCATGGGCCGGACTAGCGGGAGAAACGAGCAGTTCTTC.

The rearrangement joins TRBV19 to TRBJ1-2; D perhaps matches TRBD1 (6 bases). Trimming removed 7 bases from V and 6 bases from J, with 15 bases in between. Per the germline V gene, CDR1 is LNHDA and CDR2 is SQIVND (reference sequence). The CDR3 runs to 13 residues. CDR3 DNA sequence: TGTGCCAGTACCTCCACAGGGATTAATGGCTACACCTTC. Translated, it gives CASTSTGINGYTF.

This chain connects TRBV30 to TRBJ2-3, with 7 bases fitting TRBD1. The J segment lost 4 bases and the V segment lost 3 bases, leaving 16 bases of the junction unmatched. CDR1 is GTSNPN and CDR2 is SVGIG in the germline V gene (reference sequence). The CDR3 length is 17 residues. This CDR3 reads CAWSSYWDSGKPDTQYF. The CDR3 DNA reads TGTGCCTGGAGCTCCTACTGGGACAGCGGAAAACCAGATACGCAGTATTTT.

This clone occurred once. The chain carries TRBV30 and TRBJ1-2; D is undetermined. The V end lost 0 bases, the J end lost 2 bases, and 25 bases lay between the germline ends. The germline gives CDR1 GTSNPN, CDR2 SVGIG (reference sequence). CDR3 length: 19 residues. For the CDR3, the DNA is TGTGCCTGGAGTGTACGACGGGGAACGAATATTAAAAGGAACTATGGCTACACCTTC. Encoded protein: CAWSVRRGTNIKRNYGYTF.

Concerning this clone: A read error may account for a junction end that differs from germline. J is TRBJ2-1 and V is TRBV18, with 10 bases matching TRBD2. Germline V gene lookup returns CDR1 KGHSH and CDR2 LQKENI. This CDR3 region has 15 residues. The CDR3 DNA follows: TGTGCCAGCTCGCCACCGGGACTAGCGTTCCATGAGCAGTTCTTC. It codes for CASSPPGLAFHEQFF.

V and J are TRBV19 and TRBJ1-1; no clear D gene. The CDR3 totals 15 residues. Trimming pared 1 base from V and 1 base from J, leaving 10 bases between. CDR1 and CDR2 from the germline V gene are LNHDA and SQIVND (reference sequence). CDR3 nucleotides: TGTGCCAGTAGTATAGGTGGCGGCAAGAACACTGAAGCTTTCTTT. Translation gives CASSIGGGKNTEAFF. Full variable domain (rest looked up from reference TRBV19 and TRBJ1-1): DGGITQSPKYLFRKEGQNVTLSCEQNLNHDAMYWYRQDPGQGLRLIYYSQIVNDFQKGDIAEGYSVSREKKESFPLTVTSAQKNPTAFYLCASSIGGGKNTEAFFGQGTRLTVV.

The V and J genes are TRBV19 and TRBJ2-5; 11 nucleotides agree with TRBD2. The CDR3 has 14 residues. CDR1 and CDR2 from the germline V gene are LNHDA and SQIVND (reference sequence). Trimming removed 6 bases from V and 5 bases from J; junction bases left unmatched: 5. CDR3 sequence (DNA): TGTGCCAGTAGCTCTAGCGGGAGGTGGGAGACCCAGTACTTC. Its translation: CASSSSGRWETQYF.

The chain has TRBV11-2 and TRBJ2-1; perhaps TRBD2 as D (5 bases). This CDR3 region has 14 residues. V was trimmed by 1 base and J by 4 bases, leaving 8 bases between them. Per germline, CDR1 SGHAT and CDR2 FQNNGV. As DNA, the CDR3 is TGTGCCAGCAGCTTAGGGACTGGATACAATGAGCAGTTCTTC. Translating it yields CASSLGTGYNEQFF.

The chain recombines TRBV27 with TRBJ2-3; 11 nucleotides line up with TRBD2. V was pared by 0 bases and J by 2 bases, with 7 bases of the junction left unmatched. The CDR3 covers 18 residues. CDR1 and CDR2 (germline): MNHEY, SMNVEV (reference sequence). This chain's CDR3 is CASSLSSGTSGITDTQYF. The CDR3 DNA reads TGTGCCAGCAGTTTATCTTCCGGGACTAGCGGAATCACAGATACGCAGTATTTT.

This rearrangement joins TRBV6-6 to TRBJ2-5; weak D call: TRBD2 (6 bases). Per the germline V gene, CDR1 is MNHNY and CDR2 is SVGAGI (reference sequence). This CDR3 region has 16 residues. Between the trimmed V and J ends, which lost 2 bases and 5 bases, there was a span of 18 bases. The CDR3 here is CASSYPFGGAGETQYF. The CDR3 coding sequence is TGTGCCAGCAGTTACCCCTTCGGAGGGGCCGGGGAGACCCAGTACTTC.

The chain carries TRBV2 and TRBJ1-2, with TRBD1 matching over 7 bases. Germline V gives CDR1 SNHLY, CDR2 FYNNEI. The CDR3 contains 15 residues. V dropped 4 bases and J dropped 0; count of bases not matched to a gene: 5. In DNA form, the CDR3 reads TGTGCCAGCAGTGTCAGGACAGGCACTAACTATGGCTACACCTTC. It yields the protein CASSVRTGTNYGYTF. Variable domain in full (rest from reference TRBV2 and TRBJ1-2): EPEVTQTPSHQVTQMGQEVILRCVPISNHLYFYWYRQILGQKVEFLVSFYNNEISEKSEIFDDQFSVERPDGSNFTLKIRSTKLEDSAMYFCASSVRTGTNYGYTFGSGTRLTVV.

The chain has TRBV18 and TRBJ2-5; D gene ambiguous. CDR3 length: 13 amino acids. Trimming shortened V by 3 bases and J by 4 bases, and 9 bases separated the two germline ends. Germline CDR1 is KGHSH and CDR2 is LQKENI. The CDR3 DNA follows: TGTGCCAGCTCACCGTATCGAGGAGAGACCCAGTACTTC. It is translated as CASSPYRGETQYF. Complete variable domain (other parts from reference TRBV18 and TRBJ2-5): NAGVMQNPRHLVRRRGQEARLRCSPMKGHSHVYWYRQLPEEGLKFMVYLQKENIIDESGMPKERFSAEFPKEGPSILRIQQVVRGDSAAYFCASSPYRGETQYFGPGTRLLVL.

V and J are TRBV27 and TRBJ2-7, with D possibly TRBD1 on 5 matching bases. Trimming cost V 2 bases and J 1 base, with 12 bases left between them. The V gene's germline CDR1 is MNHEY and CDR2 SMNVEV (reference sequence). This CDR3 is built from 15 residues. CDR3 coding DNA: TGTGCCAGCAGTTTAACTACAGGTTTTTCCTACGAGCAGTACTTC. Residues: CASSLTTGFSYEQYF.

This chain joins TRBV5-1 and TRBJ2-1; TRBD2 matches at 11 bases. V shed 0 bases, J shed 7 bases, and the junction held 6 bases outside the gene matches. The CDR3 covers 16 residues. The germline V gene has CDR1 SGHRS and CDR2 YFSETQ. The DNA for the CDR3 is TGCGCCAGCAGCTTGGGGGTGACTAGCGGGATAAATGAGCAGTTCTTC. Protein: CASSLGVTSGINEQFF.

This chain joins TRBV18 and TRBJ2-7, with a weak D call TRBD1 (5 bases). The length of the CDR3 is 15 residues. The V end was cut by 0 bases, the J end by 0 bases, with 9 bases between. The V gene's germline CDR1 is KGHSH and CDR2 LQKENI. CDR3 protein: CASSPPGPSSYEQYF. CDR3 DNA sequence: TGTGCCAGCTCACCACCGGGGCCCAGCTCCTACGAGCAGTACTTC.